The sequence of this T cell receptor (beta chain) was determined in a study of T cells in Graves' hyperthyroidism and ophthalmopathy. Study-level findings and limits: Also found in blood were most expanded thyroid clonotypes above 0.001.

Ophthalmopathy cases met thresholds of Clinical Activity Score at least 3, NOSPECS grade at least 4 and duration under 3 months. The PBMCs studied were ones that came from 10 ml fresh peripheral blood. For this clonotype: What it binds is not known.

TCR beta CDR3 regions were amplified from RNA transcripts. HTBI primers were employed in a first-round RT-PCR of the TCR CDR3. Via MiXCR, TCRdb re-called the multiplex PCR reads, giving one row per CDR3 protein. The repertoire has hundreds of thousands of distinct CDR3 sequences, approximately 15% of them found once; the top ten carry less than 3.5%. The V end was cut by 4 bases, the J end by 5 bases, with 9 bases between. The CDR3 extends over 13 amino acids. Germline values: CDR1 LGHDT, CDR2 YNNKEL (reference sequence). The sequenced material came from blood. The TCR comes from a woman aged 40 to 50 with Graves' ophthalmopathy. The chain links TRBV3-1 to TRBJ2-1; D remains ambiguous. This CDR3 reads CASSPLRNNEQFF. CDR3 coding DNA: TGTGCCAGCAGCCCTCTCAGAAACAATGAGCAGTTCTTC.